The present T cell receptor beta chain was sequenced within a study of response to subunit inactivated influenza vaccine. The germline V gene encodes CDR1 KGHDR and CDR2 SFDVKD. The CDR3 has 17 residues. Trimming took 0 bases from V and 5 from J, leaving 16 bases between them. This clonotype was seen more than once but under ten times. TCRdb fed the RT-PCR reads into MiXCR, producing one record per CDR3 protein. The sample lists more than 600,000 distinct CDR3 sequences, less than 20% occurring once. The sequence was obtained from a man aged 50-60 years who received an inactivated influenza vaccine. The sample here was PBMCs from blood, taken 5 to 6 days after vaccination. V usage is TRBV24-1 and J usage is TRBJ2-1; D is perhaps TRBD2 (5 bases). The CDR3 nucleotides are TGTGCCACCAGTGATTTGCAAGGTCGGGGAACCAACAATGAGCAGTTCTTC. As protein: CATSDLQGRGTNNEQFF.